One and the same sample provided the 7 T cell receptor beta chains below, sequenced in a study of T cells in Graves' hyperthyroidism and ophthalmopathy. From RNA transcripts, TCR beta CDR3 regions were amplified. Using the HTBI primer set, a first-round RT-PCR was run on the TCR CDR3. From the multiplex PCR reads, TCRdb called clonotypes with MiXCR, one entry per CDR3 protein. The sample includes some 370,000 distinct CDR3 sequences, 11% to 15% of them seen just once. Sequencing input: blood. The receptor set was obtained from a man in his fifties with Graves' ophthalmopathy.

Many counts were recorded for this clonotype. This rearrangement joins TRBV28 to TRBJ2-2; 7 bases fit TRBD2. Germline CDR1 is MDHEN and CDR2 is SYDVKM. This CDR3 region has 17 residues. The V segment lost 5 bases and the J segment 5 bases; nucleotides outside the gene matches: 14. The CDR3 region has the DNA TGTGCCAGCAGTCACGGGGGAGGGCCCTCGATAACCGGGGAGCTGTTTTTT. Its protein product is CASSHGGGPSITGELFF.

The V call is TRBV10-2, the J call TRBJ2-7, with TRBD2 matching over 8 bases. The CDR3 extends over 16 amino acids. V was clipped by 2 bases and J by 1 base; unmatched bases: 7. Germline-derived CDR1 and CDR2 are WSHSY and SAAADI. The CDR3, as DNA: TGCGCCAGCAGTGAGGGGTTTAGCGGGATTTCCTACGAGCAGTACTTC. It translates to CASSEGFSGISYEQYF.

This clonotype occurred a few times. This chain uses TRBV11-3 with TRBJ2-2, with TRBD2 identical over 7 bases. CDR3 size: 16 residues. Germline V gene lookup returns CDR1 SGHNT and CDR2 YENEEA. V dropped 5 bases and J dropped 4; count of bases not matched to a gene: 10. CDR3 sequence (DNA): TGTGCCAGCAGCCAGACGATATGGGGGGGCACCGGGGAGCTGTTTTTT. This sequence encodes CASSQTIWGGTGELFF.

This clonotype was found a few times. The chain carries TRBV4-1 and TRBJ2-5; 7 bases fit TRBD2. Per the germline V gene, CDR1 is MGHRA and CDR2 is YSYEKL. The V segment lost 4 bases and the J segment 5 bases; nucleotides outside the gene matches: 10. The CDR3 has 15 residues. CDR3 residues: CASSPVAGAFETQYF. In DNA form, the CDR3 reads TGCGCCAGCAGCCCGGTGGCGGGAGCTTTTGAGACCCAGTACTTC.

This clonotype was counted a few times. The rearrangement joins TRBV19 to TRBJ2-7; TRBD2 matches 9 bases. The J segment lost 3 bases and the V segment lost 1 base, leaving 10 bases of the junction unmatched. The V gene's germline CDR1 is LNHDA and CDR2 SQIVND (reference sequence). This CDR3 spans 17 amino acids. The CDR3 region is CASSIAVGTSIDYEQYF. The CDR3 coding sequence is TGTGCCAGTAGTATAGCGGTCGGGACTAGCATCGACTACGAGCAGTACTTC.

This clonotype was recorded many times. V is TRBV12-3 or TRBV12-4 and J is TRBJ2-1; 8 nucleotides align to TRBD1. Germline trimming cut 3 bases from V and 8 bases from J; bases unmatched to any gene: 6. CDR3 length equals 14 residues. The CDR3 spells CASSLAGGIDEQFF. The CDR3 DNA sequence: TGTGCCAGCAGTTTGGCAGGGGGCATCGATGAGCAGTTCTTC.

This clonotype was counted at least ten times. This rearrangement joins TRBV6-5 to TRBJ2-5; perhaps TRBD2 as D (6 bases). V gave up 0 bases and J gave up 7 bases, with 12 bases separating them. CDR3 length equals 14 residues. The germline V gene encodes CDR1 MNHEY and CDR2 SVGAGI. The CDR3 sequence is CASSYSLQAGTQYF. In DNA form, the CDR3 reads TGTGCCAGCAGTTACTCGCTACAAGCGGGGACCCAGTACTTC.